This TCR beta chain was identified during a study of blood T cell repertoires in COVID-19. Study-level background: Acute and convalescent COVID-19 samples came from the United States, Italy and Spain. From T cells, B-cell-depleted T cells, or PBMCs came the material, which was cDNA or gDNA.

As processed by the authors: Amplification from reference gene primers served as the basis for estimated nucleated cell counts. TCRdb's table, derived via immunoSEQ multiplex PCR, lists solely in-frame clones and lacks some. D and trimming were read from the DNA, whereas the V and J calls and clone size are those reported in that table. The sample lists some 200,000 clones, around nine tenths occurring once. V shed 5 bases, J shed 3 bases, and the junction held 6 bases outside the gene matches. CDR3 length equals 14 residues. Germline V gives CDR1 MGHRA, CDR2 YSYEKL. This receptor was obtained from a man younger than 35 with active or convalescent COVID-19. Sequenced: peripheral blood. This sequence joins TRBV4-1 and TRBJ2-5, with 7 bases matching TRBD1. CDR3 in amino acids: CASSTNDREETQYF. The CDR3, as DNA: TGCGCCAGCAGCACCAACGACAGGGAAGAGACCCAGTACTTC.